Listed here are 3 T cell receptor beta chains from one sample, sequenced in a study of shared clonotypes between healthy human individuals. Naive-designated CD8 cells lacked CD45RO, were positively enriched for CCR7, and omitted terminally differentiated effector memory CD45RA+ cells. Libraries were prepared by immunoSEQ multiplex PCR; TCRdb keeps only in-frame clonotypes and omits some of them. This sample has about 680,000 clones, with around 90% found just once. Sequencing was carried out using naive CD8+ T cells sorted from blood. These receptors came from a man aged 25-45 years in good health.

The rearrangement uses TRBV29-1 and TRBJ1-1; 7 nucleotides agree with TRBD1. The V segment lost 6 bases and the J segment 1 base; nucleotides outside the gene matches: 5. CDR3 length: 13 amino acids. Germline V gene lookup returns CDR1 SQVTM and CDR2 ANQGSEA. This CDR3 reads CSVDTGENTEAFF. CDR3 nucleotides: TGCAGCGTAGATACAGGGGAGAACACTGAAGCTTTCTTT.

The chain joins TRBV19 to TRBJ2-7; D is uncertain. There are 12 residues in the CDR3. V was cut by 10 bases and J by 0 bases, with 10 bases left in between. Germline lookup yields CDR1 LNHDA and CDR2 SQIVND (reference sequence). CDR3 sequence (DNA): TGTGCCACCAGTGAAAGCTCCTACGAGCAGTACTTC. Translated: CATSESSYEQYF. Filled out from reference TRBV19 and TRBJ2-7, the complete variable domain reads DGGITQSPKYLFRKEGQNVTLSCEQNLNHDAMYWYRQDPGQGLRLIYYSQIVNDFQKGDIAEGYSVSREKKESFPLTVTSAQKNPTAFYLCATSESSYEQYFGPGTRLTVT.

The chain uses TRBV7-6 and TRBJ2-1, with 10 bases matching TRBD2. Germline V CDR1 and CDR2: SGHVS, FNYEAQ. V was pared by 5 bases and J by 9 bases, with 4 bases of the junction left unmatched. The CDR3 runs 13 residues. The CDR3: CASSPGTSVEQFF. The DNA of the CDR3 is TGTGCCAGCAGCCCCGGGACTAGCGTTGAGCAGTTCTTC.